Following are 32 T cell receptor beta chains from one sample sequenced in a study of shared clonotypes between healthy human individuals. TCRdb keeps only in-frame clones here, not all; method: immunoSEQ multiplex PCR. The sample lists about a million clones; 60% to 80% were seen once. Sequenced input: memory CD4+ T cells sorted from blood. This sample's subset: CD45RA-negative fraction. The receptors shown here come from a man younger than 30 in good health.

This clone has more than one count but fewer than ten. The chain carries TRBV6-4 and TRBJ1-1, with TRBD1 as a possible D gene (5 bases). V was cut by 0 bases and J by 6 bases, with 23 bases left in between. CDR3 length equals 18 residues. Germline CDR1 is MRHNA and CDR2 is SNTAGT. CDR3 residues: CASSDSLPTVAPGAEAFF. DNA for the CDR3: TGTGCCAGCAGTGACTCCCTTCCGACAGTGGCCCCCGGAGCTGAAGCTTTCTTT.

This clone was observed a handful of times. The chain has TRBV7-9 and TRBJ2-5; 8 bases fit TRBD2. The CDR3 spans 14 residues. After removal of 7 bases from V and 4 bases from J, the junction contained 8 bases not matched to a gene. Germline V CDR1 and CDR2: SEHNR, FQNEAQ (reference sequence). Written as DNA, the CDR3 is TGTGCCAGCATTCCGGCGGGGGGCTCAGAGACCCAGTACTTC. This gives the protein CASIPAGGSETQYF.

For this clone: Other DNA variants within this sample encode the same CDR3. The chain couples TRBV5-1 to TRBJ2-7; D is possibly TRBD1 or TRBD2 (5 bases each). The CDR3 loop spans 13 amino acids. V was pared by 4 bases and J by 4 bases, with 12 bases between. The germline V gene has CDR1 SGHRS and CDR2 YFSETQ. CDR3 in DNA: TGCGCCAGCAGCCGAGTTGGGGGTTACGAGCAGTACTTC. It specifies CASSRVGGYEQYF.

The gene calls are TRBV4-1 and TRBJ2-7; D gene unclear. The CDR3 consists of 15 residues. Trimming cost V 2 bases and J 0 bases, with 11 bases left between them. CDR1 MGHRA and CDR2 YSYEKL come from the germline V gene. For the CDR3, the DNA is TGCGCCAGCAGCCAACTAGTCCTTAGCTCCTACGAGCAGTACTTC. It yields the protein CASSQLVLSSYEQYF.

The genes are TRBV13 and TRBJ2-3; D gene uncertain. The V gene lost 5 bases and the J gene lost 6 bases, with 15 bases spanning the gap. CDR1 and CDR2 from the germline V gene are PRHDT and FYEKMQ (reference sequence). This CDR3 region has 14 residues. CDR3 nucleotides: TGTGCCAGCAGCCCCTTTGTAGATTCGGATACGCAGTATTTT. Protein sequence: CASSPFVDSDTQYF.

The chain is built from TRBV5-1 and TRBJ2-5; 8 bases agree with TRBD1. The ends lost 3 bases at V and 7 bases at J; junction bases unmatched: 11. Germline CDR1 is SGHRS and CDR2 is YFSETQ. The CDR3 has 15 residues. CDR3 nucleotides: TGCGCCAGCAGCTCGTCCCGGGACAGGACAGGGACCCAGTACTTC. It translates to CASSSSRDRTGTQYF. Based on the CDR3 plus reference TRBV5-1 and TRBJ2-5, the full variable domain is KAGVTQTPRYLIKTRGQQVTLSCSPISGHRSVSWYQQTPGQGLQFLFEYFSETQRNKGNFPGRFSGRQFSNSRSEMNVSTLELGDSALYLCASSSSRDRTGTQYFGPGTRLLVL.

The rearrangement joins TRBV18 to TRBJ2-2, with unresolved D. Per germline, CDR1 KGHSH and CDR2 LQKENI. CDR3 size: 16 residues. V was cut by 6 bases and J by 4 bases, with 18 bases left in between. CDR3 loop: CASSPFTPPGTGELFF. The CDR3 DNA is TGTGCCAGCTCTCCTTTTACTCCACCTGGCACCGGGGAGCTGTTTTTT.

The gene calls are TRBV7-9 and TRBJ1-4; D is undetermined. The V end was cut by 0 bases, the J end by 5 bases, with 10 bases between. The CDR3 runs to 15 residues. Per germline, CDR1 SEHNR and CDR2 FQNEAQ (reference sequence). The CDR3 protein is CASSLAVGGNEKLFF. CDR3 nucleotides: TGTGCCAGCAGCTTAGCAGTAGGAGGCAATGAAAAACTGTTTTTT.

This chain connects TRBV28 to TRBJ1-6, with a possible D match to TRBD1 (5 bases). V was clipped by 6 bases and J by 7 bases, with 25 bases between them. This CDR3 comprises 18 residues. The germline V gene encodes CDR1 MDHEN and CDR2 SYDVKM. The CDR3 protein is CASSPPGVGGLGNSPLHF. As DNA, the CDR3 is TGTGCCAGCAGCCCCCCGGGGGTGGGGGGATTGGGGAATTCACCCCTCCACTTT.

V gene TRBV30 combines with J gene TRBJ1-2; perhaps TRBD1 as D (6 bases). The CDR3 is 12 amino acids. Trimming took 3 bases from V and 10 from J, leaving 15 bases between them. Germline lookup yields CDR1 GTSNPN and CDR2 SVGIG (reference sequence). CDR3 loop: CAWRGDKFVYTF. The CDR3 bases are TGTGCCTGGAGGGGGGACAAGTTCGTCTACACCTTC.

This rearrangement joins TRBV7-9 to TRBJ2-1; D is ambiguous. The CDR3 has 15 residues. V gave up 5 bases and J gave up 0 bases, with 11 bases separating them. CDR1 is SEHNR, CDR2 FQNEAQ, per germline (reference sequence). In DNA form, the CDR3 reads TGTGCCAGCAGCCTAAGCAAAGGCTCCTACAATGAGCAGTTCTTC. Translating it yields CASSLSKGSYNEQFF.

About this clone itself: This CDR3 is also generated by other DNA sequences in the sample. The V call is TRBV5-4, the J call TRBJ2-3, with D maybe TRBD2 (6 bases). The germline CDR1 and CDR2 sequences are SGHNT and YYREEE (reference sequence). The CDR3 is 15 residues long. V lost 0 bases, J lost 1 base, and 9 bases lay in between. The CDR3 DNA is TGTGCCAGCAGCTTGGTAGCTAGCGGCACAGATACGCAGTATTTT. This translates into CASSLVASGTDTQYF.

The gene calls are TRBV27 and TRBJ2-1; tentative D call: TRBD1 (6 bases). Germline loops: CDR1 MNHEY, CDR2 SMNVEV (reference sequence). The CDR3 has 13 residues. Trimming cost V 6 bases and J 12 bases, with 18 bases left between them. DNA of the CDR3: TGTGCCAGCAGGGGACACCCCCCGGGTAGGCAGTTCTTC. It codes for CASRGHPPGRQFF.

The rearrangement links TRBV9 to TRBJ2-7; the D gene is possibly TRBD2 (6 bases). The germline CDR1 and CDR2 sequences are SGDLS and YYNGEE. The CDR3 covers 12 residues. V dropped 4 bases and J dropped 6 bases, with 11 bases sitting between them. CDR3 region: CASSLQGGEQYF. CDR3 bases: TGTGCCAGCAGCTTGCAGGGAGGCGAGCAGTACTTC.

This clone was counted a single time. The gene calls are TRBV11-2 and TRBJ2-7; D may be TRBD1 (5 bases). The ends were cut back, 1 base at V and 6 bases at J, with 16 bases in the middle. CDR1 is SGHAT, CDR2 FQNNGV, per germline. This CDR3 region has 15 residues. The DNA for the CDR3 is TGTGCCAGCAGCTTAGTGAGAACGACAGAGAGCGAGCAGTACTTC. The encoded protein is CASSLVRTTESEQYF.

The V gene is TRBV9, the J gene TRBJ2-3; 8 bases align to TRBD2. Germline V gives CDR1 SGDLS, CDR2 YYNGEE. After removal of 2 bases from V and 4 bases from J, the junction contained 3 bases not matched to a gene. This CDR3 comprises 14 residues. CDR3 protein: CASSVVAGSDTQYF. DNA of the CDR3: TGTGCCAGCAGCGTTGTAGCGGGATCAGATACGCAGTATTTT.

This clone has more than one count but fewer than ten. The chain has TRBV5-4 and TRBJ1-4; 7 positions match TRBD1. With 4 bases clipped from V and 4 bases from J, the junction kept 4 bases outside the gene matches. This CDR3 has 14 amino acids. In germline, CDR1 is SGHNT, CDR2 YYREEE (reference sequence). The CDR3 loop is CASSIGQDNEKLFF. The CDR3 DNA is TGTGCCAGCAGCATAGGACAGGATAATGAAAAACTGTTTTTT.

The chain links TRBV5-1 to TRBJ2-1, with 11 bases fitting TRBD2. V dropped 3 bases and J dropped 9; count of bases not matched to a gene: 11. The CDR3 loop spans 16 amino acids. CDR1 SGHRS and CDR2 YFSETQ come from the germline V gene. DNA of the CDR3: TGCGCCAGCAGCTCCTCGGAGACTAGCGGGGTTGTTGAGCAGTTCTTC. Amino acid sequence: CASSSSETSGVVEQFF.

This clone was found once. The chain combines TRBV6-5 with TRBJ1-2, with D hard to call. The CDR3 is 14 amino acids. CDR1 is MNHEY and CDR2 is SVGAGI in the germline V gene. Trimming stripped 2 bases from V and 0 bases from J, with 7 bases between. CDR3 sequence reads: CASSYGRANYGYTF. The CDR3 DNA sequence: TGTGCCAGCAGTTACGGCCGAGCTAACTATGGCTACACCTTC.

This chain connects TRBV4-3 to TRBJ2-1; the D gene is possibly TRBD2 (7 bases). Germline-derived CDR1 and CDR2 are LGHNA and YSLEER. Trimming left V 0 bases short and J 3 bases short, with 15 bases between. The CDR3 spans 17 residues. The CDR3 here is CASSQDNGGGGYNEQFF. In DNA, the CDR3 is TGCGCCAGCAGCCAAGATAATGGGGGAGGGGGCTACAATGAGCAGTTCTTC.

The CDR3: CAWTAGITQPQHF. In nucleotides, the CDR3 is TGTGCCTGGACCGCGGGGATTACTCAGCCCCAGCATTTT. The genes are TRBV30 and TRBJ1-5; D not certain. Germline values: CDR1 GTSNPN, CDR2 SVGIG (reference sequence). The CDR3 has 13 amino acids. Trimming stripped 4 bases from V and 6 bases from J, with 13 bases between.

The rearrangement joins TRBV30 to TRBJ1-4; 10 bases match TRBD1. This CDR3 has 13 amino acids. V was clipped by 5 bases and J by 7 bases; unmatched bases: 4. Germline CDR1 GTSNPN, CDR2 SVGIG (reference sequence). CDR3 nucleotide sequence: TGTGCCTGGGGCCGGGACAGGGGTGAAAAACTGTTTTTT. Amino acids: CAWGRDRGEKLFF.

The chain couples TRBV4-3 to TRBJ1-2; TRBD1 agrees at 10 bases. V was clipped by 4 bases and J by 7 bases; unmatched bases: 9. This CDR3 region has 15 residues. Germline CDR1 is LGHNA and CDR2 is YSLEER. The CDR3 region is CASSLGTGTGAGYTF. In nucleotides, the CDR3 is TGCGCCAGCAGCCTGGGTACCGGGACAGGGGCTGGCTACACCTTC.

The chain combines TRBV10-2 with TRBJ2-4, with 7 positions matching TRBD1. This CDR3 is 16 amino acids long. Germline CDR1 reads WSHSY; CDR2 reads SAAADI. The junction had 6 bases not matched to a gene; V was cut back by 4 bases and J by 0 bases. In nucleotides, the CDR3 is TGCGCCAGCAGTGCTGGGACAGAACTAGCCAAAAACATTCAGTACTTC. This sequence encodes CASSAGTELAKNIQYF.

The DNA for the CDR3 is TGTGCCAGCAGCTTGGGGTGGGACATTCAGTACTTC. This codes for CASSLGWDIQYF. This rearrangement joins TRBV7-2 to TRBJ2-4; D is uncertain. Trimming removed 3 bases from V and 8 bases from J, with 8 bases in between. The germline V gene encodes CDR1 SGHTA and CDR2 FQGNSA. The CDR3 runs to 12 residues.

Worth noting for this clone: Other DNA sequences in this sample translate to the same CDR3. The chain employs TRBV5-1 and TRBJ2-7, with 7 positions matching TRBD2. From germline, CDR1 is SGHRS and CDR2 YFSETQ. V was clipped by 4 bases and J by 2 bases; unmatched bases: 6. The CDR3 covers 14 residues. CDR3 sequence: CASSLGAGTYEQYF. The CDR3 DNA follows: TGCGCCAGCAGCCTAGGAGCGGGGACCTACGAGCAGTACTTC.

This chain uses TRBV19 with TRBJ2-5; D gene ambiguous. V was clipped by 1 base and J by 5 bases, with 11 bases between them. The CDR3 is 14 amino acids. Germline V gene sequence: CDR1 LNHDA, CDR2 SQIVND (reference sequence). The CDR3 loop is CASSIGLSPETQYF. The CDR3 DNA sequence: TGTGCCAGTAGTATAGGCCTAAGCCCGGAGACCCAGTACTTC.

Many counts were recorded for this clone. The chain links TRBV28 to TRBJ2-3, with unresolved D. Trimming took off 6 bases at V and 6 bases at J, with 7 bases between the two ends. In germline, CDR1 is MDHEN, CDR2 SYDVKM. The CDR3 totals 11 residues. The CDR3 loop reads CASSTFDTQYF. The CDR3 DNA is TGTGCCAGCAGCACATTTGATACGCAGTATTTT.

The genes are TRBV6-1 and TRBJ1-6; possible D gene TRBD1, 5 bases. This CDR3 has 15 amino acids. In germline, CDR1 is MNHNS, CDR2 SASEGT. The ends were cut back, 4 bases at V and 6 bases at J, with 13 bases in the middle. The CDR3 region has the DNA TGTGCCAGCAGTGCACTAACAGGTGGTAATTCACCCCTCCACTTT. Protein sequence: CASSALTGGNSPLHF.

On this clone: At one of its ends the junction is not consistent with the germline gene, which may arise from a read error. Here the CDR3 DNA reads TGTGCCGGCAGCGAGCGGGAGTGGAACGAGCAGTACTTC. Protein product: CAGSEREWNEQYF. The chain couples TRBV9 to TRBJ2-7; TRBD2 aligns across 8 bases. CDR1 is SGDLS and CDR2 is YYNGEE in the germline V gene. The CDR3 spans 13 residues.

V and J are TRBV11-3 and TRBJ2-5, with 9 nucleotides matching TRBD1. V lost 5 bases, J lost 1 base, and 2 bases stayed unmatched. CDR3 length: 14 amino acids. From germline, CDR1 is SGHNT and CDR2 YENEEA. The chain's CDR3 is CASSKDRGQETQYF. DNA for the CDR3: TGTGCCAGCAGCAAGGACAGGGGCCAAGAGACCCAGTACTTC.

Note on this clone: This sample also contains other DNA sequences that code for the same CDR3. This sequence joins TRBV5-1 and TRBJ1-1, with 9 bases fitting TRBD1. CDR1 and CDR2 (germline): SGHRS, YFSETQ. Unmatched junction bases numbered 4, after V lost 3 bases and J lost 1 base. There are 15 residues in the CDR3. The CDR3 here is CASSSSGQGNTEAFF. The CDR3 DNA sequence: TGCGCCAGCAGCTCCTCGGGACAGGGGAACACTGAAGCTTTCTTT.